This TCR beta chain was captured in a study of neurological immune-mediated disorders. Overall study results and limits: Multiple sclerosis patients had less TCR clonal expansion than even healthy controls, unlike HTLV-1-associated myelopathy.

The CDR3 has 14 amino acids. In germline, CDR1 is SGHRS, CDR2 YFSETQ. J was trimmed by 5 bases and V by 6 bases; bases with no gene match: 10. Each TCR transcript was tagged with a 10-nucleotide random UMI during 5'RACE. TCRdb re-analysed the 5' RACE reads in MiXCR, keeping a single row per CDR3 protein. Found here are 30,000 to 35,000 distinct CDR3 sequences, over 3.5% of them singletons; the top ten hold roughly 23%. This clonotype was recorded many times. What it recognizes is unknown. Sorted libraries drew on approximately 980,000 CD4+ or CD8+ T cells. Sequenced: CD4+ T cells from blood. This receptor was obtained from a woman between 35 and 50 years old in good health. The J gene is TRBJ1-2, the V gene TRBV5-1; 7 nucleotides agree with TRBD1. The CDR3, as DNA: TGCGCCAGCAAGCCCGGACAGGCCCAGTATGGCTACACCTTC. Protein sequence: CASKPGQAQYGYTF.